A single sample gave rise to the 32 T cell receptor beta chains below, sequenced in a study of preoperative IRX-2 immunotherapy in early breast cancer. TCRdb's copy holds only in-frame clones and misses some; the assay was immunoSEQ multiplex PCR. This table has 20,000 to 25,000 clones, around nine tenths appearing once. Regarding treatment: preoperative locoregional IRX-2 cytokine immunotherapy. The sequences come from tumor tissue, collected after IRX-2 immunotherapy. All receptors come from a human donor with breast cancer.

The rearrangement uses TRBV4-1 and TRBJ2-3, with D unclear. The ends were cut back, 2 bases at V and 6 bases at J, with 6 bases in the middle. The germline gives CDR1 MGHRA, CDR2 YSYEKL. The CDR3 contains 12 residues. The DNA for the CDR3 is TGCGCCAGCAGCCAACAGAAGGATACGCAGTATTTT. Protein product: CASSQQKDTQYF.

The rearrangement uses TRBV6-5 and TRBJ1-6; the D gene is possibly TRBD1 (6 bases). The V and J ends lost 5 bases and 9 bases respectively, with 17 bases between them. Germline CDR1 reads MNHEY; CDR2 reads SVGAGI. The CDR3 is 15 amino acids. In DNA, the CDR3 is TGTGCCAGCAGTCCCCGGTCAGGGGTGAGTTCACCCCTCCACTTT. Its translation: CASSPRSGVSSPLHF.

V gene TRBV5-1 combines with J gene TRBJ1-2, with D unresolved. V was clipped by 4 bases and J by 8 bases, with 18 bases between them. CDR1 SGHRS and CDR2 YFSETQ come from the germline V gene. CDR3 length: 14 amino acids. Written as DNA, the CDR3 is TGCGCCAGCAGCCAGTTTGGGCAGTCGGGCGGCTACACCTTC. Translation: CASSQFGQSGGYTF.

This chain connects TRBV11-3 to TRBJ2-2, with D perhaps TRBD1 or TRBD2 (5 bases each). The CDR3 consists of 15 residues. The germline gives CDR1 SGHNT, CDR2 YENEEA. V dropped 3 bases and J dropped 4 bases, with 12 bases sitting between them. CDR3 nucleotides: TGTGCCAGCAGCTTGAGGGGTGAAAGCACCGGGGAGCTGTTTTTT. Protein product: CASSLRGESTGELFF.

The J gene is TRBJ2-6, the V gene TRBV6-4; 11 bases agree with TRBD1. The CDR3 contains 16 residues. Germline values: CDR1 MRHNA, CDR2 SNTAGT. With 5 bases clipped from V and 4 bases from J, the junction kept 4 bases outside the gene matches. DNA of the CDR3: TGTGCCAGCAGTAGGACAGGGGGCACGGGGGCCAACGTCCTGACTTTC. Translation gives CASSRTGGTGANVLTF.

This chain connects TRBV6-1 to TRBJ1-6; TRBD1 matches at 10 bases. CDR1 is MNHNS and CDR2 is SASEGT in the germline V gene. The CDR3 extends over 15 amino acids. Trimming cost V 6 bases and J 7 bases; bases outside gene matches: 6. The CDR3 nucleotides are TGTGCCAGCAGGGGACAGGGGATTGGGAATTCACCCCTCCACTTT. It codes for CASRGQGIGNSPLHF.

This clone was counted once. The chain carries TRBV11-2 and TRBJ2-3, with 15 bases identical to TRBD2. This CDR3 has 17 residues. The germline gives CDR1 SGHAT, CDR2 FQNNGV. V lost 1 base, J lost 5 bases, and 4 bases stayed unmatched. CDR3 loop: CASSLGGLAGGRDTQYF. The CDR3 DNA reads as TGTGCCAGCAGCTTAGGTGGACTAGCGGGGGGGAGAGATACGCAGTATTTT.

This clone was recorded only once. J is TRBJ2-2 and V is TRBV2; possibly TRBD1 or TRBD2 for D (6 bases each). Germline-derived CDR1 and CDR2 are SNHLY and FYNNEI. The germline V and J ends were trimmed by 5 bases and 7 bases, with 20 bases remaining between them. The length of the CDR3 is 16 residues. CDR3 nucleotide sequence: TGTGCCAGCAGTAGGGGGGCCCCCTTTTCAGGCGGGGAGCTGTTTTTT. This gives the protein CASSRGAPFSGGELFF.

The gene calls are TRBV9 and TRBJ1-6; D unresolved. Trimming removed 6 bases from V and 5 bases from J, with 9 bases in between. The CDR3 has 13 amino acids. Germline assignment: CDR1 SGDLS and CDR2 YYNGEE. The CDR3 reads CASTAQDNSPLHF. CDR3 DNA: TGTGCCAGCACCGCGCAGGATAATTCACCCCTCCACTTT.

The chain couples TRBV5-6 to TRBJ1-2; D is ambiguous. Deletions cut 0 bases from V and 0 bases from J, with 3 bases between. Germline CDR1 and CDR2: SGHDT and YYEEEE. The CDR3 loop spans 13 amino acids. CDR3 in amino acids: CASSLVTNYGYTF. Written as DNA, the CDR3 is TGTGCCAGCAGCTTGGTGACTAACTATGGCTACACCTTC.

J is TRBJ2-7 and V is TRBV11-3; the match to TRBD2 covers 8 bases. The germline V gene encodes CDR1 SGHNT and CDR2 YENEEA. The CDR3 consists of 18 residues. V lost 8 bases, J lost 3 bases, and 21 bases stayed unmatched. The CDR3 loop reads CASRAGASGWIGNYEQYF. The DNA for the CDR3 is TGTGCCAGCCGGGCCGGGGCTAGCGGGTGGATTGGGAACTACGAGCAGTACTTC.

The CDR3 DNA sequence: TGTGCCAGCATCGGGGGGGCCCACAATGAGCAGTTCTTC. Translating it yields CASIGGAHNEQFF. The chain employs TRBV6-6 and TRBJ2-1; TRBD2 matches 8 bases. Per the germline V gene, CDR1 is MNHNY and CDR2 is SVGAGI (reference sequence). The trim removed 7 bases at V and 5 bases at J, leaving 4 bases unmatched. CDR3 length equals 13 residues.

The chain joins TRBV15 to TRBJ1-5; 11 bases map to TRBD1. J was trimmed by 7 bases and V by 0 bases; bases with no gene match: 5. Looked up from germline, CDR1 is LNHNV and CDR2 is YYDKDF (reference sequence). The CDR3 is made up of 16 amino acids. In DNA, the CDR3 is TGTGCCACCAGCAGAGATGGGGGACAGGGGGTACAGCCCCAGCATTTT. The encoded protein is CATSRDGGQGVQPQHF.

The chain has TRBV10-3 and TRBJ1-2; 7 nucleotides line up with TRBD1. Germline CDR1 reads ENHRY; CDR2 reads SYGVKD. The CDR3 has 14 residues. Germline trimming cut 5 bases from V and 0 bases from J; bases unmatched to any gene: 3. The CDR3 spells CAISLGTANYGYTF. CDR3 DNA sequence: TGTGCCATCAGTCTCGGGACAGCTAACTATGGCTACACCTTC.

The chain is built from TRBV10-1 and TRBJ2-3, with a weak D call TRBD2 (6 bases). In germline, CDR1 is WNHNN, CDR2 SYGVQD (reference sequence). Trimming left V 0 bases short and J 0 bases short, with 10 bases between. The CDR3 consists of 16 residues. The CDR3 is CASSESSGESTDTQYF. The CDR3 nucleotides are TGCGCCAGCAGTGAGTCTTCGGGGGAGAGCACAGATACGCAGTATTTT.

V usage is TRBV4-1 and J usage is TRBJ2-6, with 9 nucleotides matching TRBD1. There are 18 residues in the CDR3. From germline, CDR1 is MGHRA and CDR2 YSYEKL. J was trimmed by 4 bases and V by 1 base; bases with no gene match: 8. The chain's CDR3 is CASSQVGQGSWGANVLTF. CDR3 nucleotide sequence: TGCGCCAGCAGCCAAGTCGGACAGGGGAGTTGGGGGGCCAACGTCCTGACTTTC.

The chain has TRBV7-6 and TRBJ1-1, with D unclear. Germline assignment: CDR1 SGHVS and CDR2 FNYEAQ. Trimming removed 5 bases from V and 2 bases from J, with 9 bases in between. This CDR3 has 13 amino acids. The CDR3 DNA follows: TGTGCCAGCAGCATCAACTACAACACTGAAGCTTTCTTT. It yields the protein CASSINYNTEAFF.

The J gene is TRBJ1-1, the V gene TRBV10-3; D may be TRBD1 (5 bases). This CDR3 spans 14 amino acids. V shed 6 bases and J shed 3 bases, with 14 bases lying between them. CDR1 is ENHRY, CDR2 SYGVKD, per germline. The CDR3 nucleotides read TGTGCCATCAGCTCTGGGGGGATGGACACTGAAGCTTTCTTT. Protein product: CAISSGGMDTEAFF.

The chain couples TRBV13 to TRBJ2-7, with D maybe TRBD2 (6 bases). CDR3 length: 11 residues. Trimming removed 2 bases from V and 12 bases from J, with 11 bases in between. The V gene's germline CDR1 is PRHDT and CDR2 FYEKMQ (reference sequence). CDR3: CASSLRRDRYF. CDR3 DNA sequence: TGTGCCAGCAGCTTAAGGAGGGATCGGTACTTC.

The chain couples TRBV20-1 to TRBJ2-5, with D perhaps matching TRBD1 (6 bases). The germline CDR1 and CDR2 sequences are DFQATT and SNEGSKA (reference sequence). The CDR3 spans 11 residues. The CDR3 spells CSPGDQETQYF. The CDR3 region has the DNA TGCAGCCCAGGGGACCAAGAGACCCAGTACTTC.

The V call is TRBV19, the J call TRBJ2-4; 7 bases align to TRBD2. The germline gives CDR1 LNHDA, CDR2 SQIVND (reference sequence). This CDR3 has 17 amino acids. The junction had 8 bases not matched to a gene; V was cut back by 1 base and J by 2 bases. CDR3 nucleotide sequence: TGTGCCAGTAGTATAGTCGGGCTAGCGGACACCAAAAACATTCAGTACTTC. Protein sequence: CASSIVGLADTKNIQYF.

About this clone: Other DNA sequences of this sample code for an identical CDR3. V gene TRBV6-5 combines with J gene TRBJ2-7, with 11 bases aligning to TRBD1. Trimming at V came to 4 bases and at J to 9 bases, leaving 14 bases not matched to a gene. Germline CDR1 and CDR2: MNHEY and SVGAGI. The CDR3 loop spans 16 amino acids. CDR3 sequence (DNA): TGTGCCAGCAGTTGGGAGCGCACCGGGACAGGGGGTCGGCAGTACTTC. Translation gives CASSWERTGTGGRQYF.

The rearrangement links TRBV21-1 to TRBJ2-5; TRBD2, the table's D call, was not compared with the DNA. TRBV21-1 is annotated as a pseudogene. This CDR3 spans 17 amino acids. Written as DNA, the CDR3 is TGTGCCAGCAGCACTTTTGGGAGGGTTAGGGTCCGAGAGACCCAGTACTTC. Translated, it gives CASSTFGRVRVRETQYF.

The chain carries TRBV28 and TRBJ1-2, with D unresolved. The CDR3 covers 15 residues. The germline V gene encodes CDR1 MDHEN and CDR2 SYDVKM. The V end was cut by 3 bases, the J end by 0 bases, with 11 bases between. In nucleotides, the CDR3 is TGTGCCAGCAGTTTTAGCCGCCGACCTAACTATGGCTACACCTTC. This sequence encodes CASSFSRRPNYGYTF.

This chain joins TRBV5-1 and TRBJ2-1, with TRBD2 identical over 10 bases. The CDR3 totals 15 residues. Per germline, CDR1 SGHRS and CDR2 YFSETQ. With 4 bases clipped from V and 7 bases from J, the junction kept 8 bases outside the gene matches. The chain's CDR3 is CASSILAGADNEQFF. The CDR3, as DNA: TGCGCCAGCAGCATTCTAGCGGGGGCTGATAATGAGCAGTTCTTC.

The chain recombines TRBV7-8 with TRBJ1-6, with D hard to call. Germline V lookup: CDR1 SGHVS, CDR2 FQNEAQ. The CDR3 is made up of 14 amino acids. V was trimmed by 1 base and J by 14 bases, leaving 15 bases between them. CDR3 in amino acids: CASSLGQALSSLHF. The CDR3 nucleotides read TGTGCCAGCAGCTTAGGTCAGGCCCTCAGTTCCCTCCACTTT.

CDR3 coding DNA: TGTGCCAGCAGTTCGAGAGTTGGCTACACCTTC. It is translated as CASSSRVGYTF. V and J are TRBV28 and TRBJ1-2; no reliable D call. Germline V lookup: CDR1 MDHEN, CDR2 SYDVKM. V was trimmed by 4 bases and J by 7 bases, leaving 7 bases between them. This CDR3 has 11 residues.

The chain couples TRBV4-1 to TRBJ1-5, with TRBD1 as a possible D gene (6 bases). The CDR3 is 15 residues long. V dropped 1 base and J dropped 6 bases, with 13 bases sitting between them. The V gene's germline CDR1 is MGHRA and CDR2 YSYEKL. For the CDR3, the DNA is TGCGCCAGCAGCCAAGGTCGGGGGGCGGGTCAGCCCCAGCATTTT. Protein: CASSQGRGAGQPQHF.

The chain uses TRBV7-3 and TRBJ2-7, with unresolved D. Deletions cut 2 bases from V and 1 base from J, with 6 bases between. Germline V gives CDR1 SGHTA, CDR2 FQGTGA. This CDR3 is 13 amino acids long. This chain's CDR3 is CASSLGWSYEQYF. The CDR3 DNA reads as TGTGCCAGCAGCTTAGGTTGGTCCTACGAGCAGTACTTC.

The chain links TRBV9 to TRBJ1-1, with a tentative D call TRBD1 (5 bases). CDR3 length: 13 amino acids. The V end was cut by 5 bases, the J end by 11 bases, with 19 bases between. Germline CDR1 is SGDLS and CDR2 is YYNGEE. CDR3 residues: CASSIPPRDYAFF. CDR3 in DNA: TGTGCCAGCAGTATCCCCCCCCGGGACTATGCTTTCTTT.

The V gene is TRBV19, the J gene TRBJ1-1; 8 positions match TRBD1. Germline V gene data show CDR1 as LNHDA and CDR2 as SQIVND (reference sequence). Trimming took 5 bases from V and 2 from J; bases not matched to a gene: 7. The CDR3 is 15 amino acids. The CDR3 DNA sequence: TGTGCCAGTAGTTGGGGAGGACAGGGCAACACTGAAGCTTTCTTT. Protein sequence: CASSWGGQGNTEAFF.

This clone showed up just a few times. The chain has TRBV28 and TRBJ1-2; tentatively, D is TRBD1 (6 bases). The germline V gene has CDR1 MDHEN and CDR2 SYDVKM. The CDR3 has 14 amino acids. With 3 bases removed from V and 5 bases from J, the gap between germline ends came to 13 bases. The CDR3 DNA is TGTGCCAGCAGTTTGTTACAGGGAGTTTATGGCTACACCTTC. It codes for CASSLLQGVYGYTF.